A selection of T cell receptor beta chains follows, all from one sample in a study of blood T cell repertoires in COVID-19. This table comes from immunoSEQ multiplex PCR, and its TCRdb copy is limited to in-frame clones, with some not included. Of hundreds of thousands of clones in the sample, more than 75% were seen once. What was sequenced was peripheral blood. These receptors were collected from a man aged 50-59 years with acute or convalescent COVID-19. Each CDR3 is given with its conserved first and last residue. Each record gives: J gene, clone size, CDR3 length, V gene, CDR3 protein. Rows may omit the clone size; those that give it use once, few, many or a size class.

j_gene: TRBJ2-1; abundance: NA; len: 16; v_gene: TRBV19; CDR3aa: CASSPQGGGLRDEQFF
j_gene: TRBJ2-7; abundance: NA; len: 16; v_gene: TRBV9; CDR3aa: CASSAGQGRPTYEQYF
j_gene: TRBJ2-2; abundance: NA; len: 16; v_gene: TRBV5-1; CDR3aa: CASSFRGHSTGGELFF
j_gene: TRBJ1-3; abundance: few; len: 20; v_gene: TRBV9; CDR3aa: CASSAAGQGASLVSGNTIYF
j_gene: TRBJ2-3; abundance: NA; len: 17; v_gene: TRBV24-1; CDR3aa: CATSDPGTSGGTDTQYF
j_gene: TRBJ2-1; abundance: NA; len: 11; v_gene: TRBV5-6; CDR3aa: CASTSGGEQFF
j_gene: TRBJ2-1; abundance: NA; len: 16; v_gene: TRBV27; CDR3aa: CASSYGQRSSYNEQFF
j_gene: TRBJ2-6; abundance: NA; len: 15; v_gene: TRBV15; CDR3aa: CATSAQASGANVLTF
j_gene: TRBJ2-5; abundance: NA; len: 15; v_gene: TRBV5-1; CDR3aa: CASSPGRSGWETQYF
j_gene: TRBJ2-2; abundance: NA; len: 15; v_gene: TRBV30; CDR3aa: CAWSARGGTGGELFF
j_gene: TRBJ1-2; abundance: once; len: 15; v_gene: TRBV27; CDR3aa: CASSFATGRGYGYTF
j_gene: TRBJ2-2; abundance: once; len: 15; v_gene: TRBV9; CDR3aa: CASSVGQGHTGELFF
j_gene: TRBJ1-1; abundance: NA; len: 14; v_gene: TRBV7-2; CDR3aa: CASSLYGRNTEAFF
j_gene: TRBJ2-3; abundance: few; len: 14; v_gene: TRBV18; CDR3aa: CASSPGQGWNTQYF
j_gene: TRBJ1-6; abundance: NA; len: 15; v_gene: TRBV6-5; CDR3aa: CASSYWRTGHSPLHF
j_gene: TRBJ1-2; abundance: NA; len: 15; v_gene: TRBV5-8; CDR3aa: CASSLVGTGNYGYTF
j_gene: TRBJ2-1; abundance: NA; len: 13; v_gene: TRBV12-3/TRBV12-4; CDR3aa: CASSPQGFGEQFF
j_gene: TRBJ1-2; abundance: NA; len: 14; v_gene: TRBV5-1; CDR3aa: CASSTSDRNYGYTF
j_gene: TRBJ1-6; abundance: NA; len: 16; v_gene: TRBV9; CDR3aa: CASSIVQGHYNSPLHF
j_gene: TRBJ1-2; abundance: NA; len: 11; v_gene: TRBV6-6; CDR3aa: CATDSYYGYTF
j_gene: TRBJ1-5; abundance: NA; len: 13; v_gene: TRBV6-6; CDR3aa: CASRNRGGEPQHF
j_gene: TRBJ1-1; abundance: few; len: 14; v_gene: TRBV19; CDR3aa: CASSLIQGQTEAFF
j_gene: TRBJ2-5; abundance: NA; len: 14; v_gene: TRBV5-6; CDR3aa: CASSTGLAGETQYF
j_gene: TRBJ2-3; abundance: NA; len: 16; v_gene: TRBV5-4; CDR3aa: CASSSGLAGSTDTQYF
j_gene: TRBJ1-1; abundance: NA; len: 15; v_gene: TRBV27; CDR3aa: CASSDRSHQNTEAFF
j_gene: TRBJ1-4; abundance: NA; len: 17; v_gene: TRBV6-1; CDR3aa: CASSEIGGWATNEKLFF
j_gene: TRBJ2-7; abundance: NA; len: 13; v_gene: TRBV11-2; CDR3aa: CASSPRVSYEQYF
j_gene: TRBJ2-1; abundance: NA; len: 11; v_gene: TRBV24-1; CDR3aa: CATSGGRQTFF
j_gene: TRBJ1-5; abundance: NA; len: 13; v_gene: TRBV18; CDR3aa: CASSGQSNQPQHF
j_gene: TRBJ1-2; abundance: NA; len: 14; v_gene: TRBV6-1; CDR3aa: CASSDPGTRYGYTF
j_gene: TRBJ2-3; abundance: NA; len: 13; v_gene: TRBV19; CDR3aa: CASSIGPVDTQYF
j_gene: TRBJ1-1; abundance: NA; len: 17; v_gene: TRBV6-6; CDR3aa: CASSPPHRGARNTEAFF
j_gene: TRBJ2-7; abundance: NA; len: 16; v_gene: TRBV9; CDR3aa: CASSVEATGGTYEQYF
j_gene: TRBJ1-2; abundance: few; len: 13; v_gene: TRBV5-1; CDR3aa: CASSLGDRVGYTF
j_gene: TRBJ2-7; abundance: NA; len: 14; v_gene: TRBV7-9; CDR3aa: CASSLTGAAGEQYF
j_gene: TRBJ2-7; abundance: NA; len: 14; v_gene: TRBV18; CDR3aa: CASSGTGLTYEQYF
j_gene: TRBJ1-5; abundance: NA; len: 16; v_gene: TRBV6-2/TRBV6-3; CDR3aa: CASSWGRRGGNQPQHF
j_gene: TRBJ1-4; abundance: NA; len: 15; v_gene: TRBV19; CDR3aa: CASSFFRGSGEKLFF
j_gene: TRBJ2-5; abundance: NA; len: 15; v_gene: TRBV15; CDR3aa: CATSREPVLPGTQYF
j_gene: TRBJ1-3; abundance: NA; len: 16; v_gene: TRBV5-6; CDR3aa: CASSLRGVGSGNTIYF
j_gene: TRBJ2-3; abundance: NA; len: 16; v_gene: TRBV5-1; CDR3aa: CASSLTSGGPLDTQYF
j_gene: TRBJ2-2; abundance: NA; len: 16; v_gene: TRBV10-2; CDR3aa: CATRWAAGGYTGELFF
j_gene: TRBJ1-3; abundance: NA; len: 12; v_gene: TRBV2; CDR3aa: CASRDRGNTIYF
j_gene: TRBJ2-7; abundance: NA; len: 17; v_gene: TRBV19; CDR3aa: CASSIVLDSLSSYEQYF
j_gene: TRBJ2-1; abundance: NA; len: 12; v_gene: TRBV11-3; CDR3aa: CASSLAEDEQFF
j_gene: TRBJ1-1; abundance: NA; len: 14; v_gene: TRBV11-2; CDR3aa: CASSRQPTATEAFF
j_gene: TRBJ2-5; abundance: NA; len: 16; v_gene: TRBV5-4; CDR3aa: CASSGRSGGARETQYF
j_gene: TRBJ1-6; abundance: NA; len: 13; v_gene: TRBV11-2; CDR3aa: CASSPGANSPLHF